Listed below are T cell receptor beta chains from one sample, sequenced in a study of CD8+CD57+ T cells in acquired aplastic anemia. TCRdb used MiXCR to reprocess the reads, holding one entry per CDR3 protein. This sample carries some 150,000 distinct CDR3 sequences, 71% of them seen once, and the ten largest clones take approximately 48%. The material sequenced was sorted CD4+, CD8+, or CD8+CD57+ T cells (not recorded which) from PBMCs. These receptors came from a human donor with aplastic anemia. Both conserved end residues are part of each CDR3. A D gene is named only where the DNA matches it firmly. Some rows have no size entry. The others give once, few or many, or a class for an expanded clone.

d_gene	j_gene	v_gene	abundance	CDR3nt	CDR3aa
NA	TRBJ2-1	TRBV5-1	NA	TGCGCCAGCAGCTTGGGACAGGCGCGGAATGAGCAGTTCTTC	CASSLGQARNEQFF
NA	TRBJ1-1	TRBV7-9	NA	TGTGCCACCAGCGTCGGGGGGATGAACACTGAAGCTTTCTTT	CATSVGGMNTEAFF
NA	TRBJ2-2	TRBV7-6	NA	TGTGCCAGCAGTTCTATGCCAAGGGAGGTCGACACCGGGGAGCTGTTTTTT	CASSSMPREVDTGELFF
TRBD1	TRBJ2-7	TRBV7-2	NA	TGTGCCAGCAGCTCCCGACAGGGCCTCGCCTACGAGCAGTACTTC	CASSSRQGLAYEQYF
TRBD1	TRBJ2-7	TRBV19	NA	TGTGCCAGTAGTGTTCGACAGGGCCCCTACGAGCAGTACTTC	CASSVRQGPYEQYF
NA	TRBJ2-2	TRBV5-1	NA	TGCGCCAGCAGCTCCCTTTCGGACAGCCCCGGGGAGCTGTTTTTT	CASSSLSDSPGELFF
TRBD1	TRBJ2-7	TRBV11-2	NA	TGTGCCAGCAGCCCCATTCGGAGACAGGGGGGGTACGAGCAGTACTTC	CASSPIRRQGGYEQYF
NA	TRBJ1-1	TRBV7-2	NA	TGTGCCAGCAGCTTATTTGAGAACTATCGCACTGAAGCTCTCTTT	CASSLFENYRTEALF
NA	TRBJ1-2	TRBV7-2	NA	TGTGCCAGCAGCTTTCCTCCGGTGGTCTACACCTTC	CASSFPPVVYTF
NA	TRBJ1-5	TRBV7-3	NA	TGTGCCAGCAGCTTAATCGGGGGGGGGACGCAGCATTTT	CASSLIGGGTQHF
NA	TRBJ1-6	TRBV24-1	NA	TGTGCCACCAGTGAGGGCAACTATAATTCACCCCTCCACTTT	CATSEGNYNSPLHF
NA	TRBJ1-2	TRBV9	NA	TGTGCCAGCAGCGCAGACTTCAGGGGACACCCCGTTTATGGCCACACCTTC	CASSADFRGHPVYGHTF
NA	TRBJ2-7	TRBV7-8	few	TGTGCCAGCAGCTTAGTTACGGGGAGCTCCTACGAGCAGTACTTC	CASSLVTGSSYEQYF
NA	TRBJ1-6	TRBV20-1	NA	TGCAGTGCTCAAAAGACACCTTCAAGCTCCTATAATTCACCCCTCCACTTT	CSAQKTPSSSYNSPLHF
NA	TRBJ2-5	TRBV10-1	NA	TGCGCCAGCAGTGTAGCAGGGCCGAACCAAGAGGCCCAGTACTTC	CASSVAGPNQEAQYF
NA	TRBJ1-1	TRBV29-1	NA	TGCAGCGTTGGACAGGCGGGCACTGAAGCTTTCTTT	CSVGQAGTEAFF
NA	TRBJ2-3	TRBV20-1	NA	TGCAGCTTCAGGAAGGGTGCAGATACGCAGTCTTTT	CSFRKGADTQSF
TRBD1	TRBJ1-1	TRBV3-1	NA	TGTGCCAGCAGGGGTCGAACGCGAGGGACAGGGGGCGGCGCTTTCTTT	CASRGRTRGTGGGAFF
NA	TRBJ1-1	TRBV2	NA	TGTGCCAGCAGTTGGCGGACCGATGATTTGAACACTGAAGCTTTCTTT	CASSWRTDDLNTEAFF
NA	TRBJ2-7	TRBV19	NA	TGTGCCAGTAGCAAGGACGGGGAAAGCTCCTACGAGCAGTACTTC	CASSKDGESSYEQYF
NA	TRBJ2-7	TRBV11-2	NA	TGTGCCAGCAGTGAAGGTCAGGGGTGGCGGTACTTC	CASSEGQGWRYF
TRBD2	TRBJ2-7	TRBV9	few	TGTGCCAGCAGCCTGCGGGAGGACGGGGCCGCCCGTGGCGAGCAGTACTTC	CASSLREDGAARGEQYF
TRBD1	TRBJ1-5	TRBV20-1	NA	TGCAGTGCTAGCACCGGGACAGGGACTCTCGGGAGCAATCAGCCCCAGCATTTT	CSASTGTGTLGSNQPQHF
NA	TRBJ1-4	TRBV19	NA	TGTGCCAGTAGTATAGGCCGTGAAAAACTGTTTTTT	CASSIGREKLFF
NA	TRBJ1-3	TRBV12-3/TRBV12-4	NA	TGTGCCAGCAGTTCCCTCAGAAACACCATATATTTT	CASSSLRNTIYF
NA	TRBJ1-5	TRBV7-9	NA	TGTGCCAGCAGCCAAGATGGGGGGGAGGATCAGCCCCCGCATTTT	CASSQDGGEDQPPHF
TRBD2	TRBJ2-1	TRBV6-1	few	TGTGCCAGCAGTGGACTAGCGGGAGGGCCAGATACGCAGTTCTTC	CASSGLAGGPDTQFF
NA	TRBJ2-1	TRBV20-1	NA	TGCAGTGCTAGAGATCCGGGAGTTAGCGATCCGTTCTTC	CSARDPGVSDPFF
NA	TRBJ2-7	TRBV19	NA	TGTGCCAGCAGTACCCCACAGGGTGGGGTCCACGAGCAGTACTTC	CASSTPQGGVHEQYF
NA	TRBJ1-2	TRBV20-1	NA	TGCAGTGCCGCCGGGACGGGCTATGGCTACACCTTC	CSAAGTGYGYTF
TRBD2	TRBJ2-7	TRBV20-1	NA	TGCAGTGCTAGAGGGCTAGCGGGGAGGCACGAGCAGTACTTC	CSARGLAGRHEQYF
NA	TRBJ2-1	TRBV10-3	once	TGTGCCAGCAGTCAGGACTACGACAATGAGCAGTTCTTC	CASSQDYDNEQFF
TRBD2	TRBJ2-7	TRBV20-1	once	TGCAGTGCTCGGGGGCCTAGCGGGATCTACGAGCAGTACTTC	CSARGPSGIYEQYF
TRBD2	TRBJ2-1	TRBV7-9	NA	TGTGCCAGCAGCCTTTCGACTAGCGGAACTTACAATGAGCAGTTCTTC	CASSLSTSGTYNEQFF
NA	TRBJ1-1	TRBV19	NA	TGTGCCGTGAAGGGGACTGTCAGGCGTAACACTGAAGCTTTCTTT	CAVKGTVRRNTEAFF
TRBD1	TRBJ2-7	TRBV14	NA	TGTGCCAGCAGCCAAAGGACAGGCGTGGACTACGAGCAGTACTTC	CASSQRTGVDYEQYF
TRBD1	TRBJ2-5	TRBV12-3/TRBV12-4	once	TGTGCCAGCCTTGGACAGGAGCAAGAGACCCAGTACTTC	CASLGQEQETQYF
TRBD2	TRBJ2-1	TRBV24-1	NA	TGTGCCACCAGTGACGCTAGCGGGAGCAATGAGCAGTTCTTC	CATSDASGSNEQFF
NA	TRBJ1-6	TRBV6-4	few	TGTGCCAGCAGTGACGGGGACACGAATTCACCCCTCCACTTT	CASSDGDTNSPLHF
NA	TRBJ2-3	TRBV7-2	once	TGTGCCACCGGGGACGGATTCACAGATACGCAGTATTTT	CATGDGFTDTQYF